This T cell receptor (beta chain) appears in the sequencing data of a study of Ad26.COV2.S vaccination and SARS-CoV-2 variants. Germline CDR1 SEHNR, CDR2 FQNEAQ (reference sequence). This CDR3 comprises 13 residues. Trimming pared 2 bases from V and 7 bases from J, leaving 9 bases between. This clone was picked up a small number of times. The target antigen is unknown. Using immunoSEQ multiplex PCR, the repertoire was profiled, and TCRdb retains in-frame clones only, with some absent. Of around 100,000 clones listed, about four fifths are singletons. Study-wide points: Non-spike TCR breadth was similar in vaccine and placebo recipients.

V and J are TRBV7-9 and TRBJ1-5, with D possibly being TRBD1 (5 bases). Here the sequenced sample was peripheral blood, taken after recovery from COVID-19. The receptor's source is a human donor who had recovered from COVID-19. CDR3 in DNA: TGTGCCAGCAGCTTACAGGGAGGACAGCCCCAGCATTTT. Translation gives CASSLQGGQPQHF.